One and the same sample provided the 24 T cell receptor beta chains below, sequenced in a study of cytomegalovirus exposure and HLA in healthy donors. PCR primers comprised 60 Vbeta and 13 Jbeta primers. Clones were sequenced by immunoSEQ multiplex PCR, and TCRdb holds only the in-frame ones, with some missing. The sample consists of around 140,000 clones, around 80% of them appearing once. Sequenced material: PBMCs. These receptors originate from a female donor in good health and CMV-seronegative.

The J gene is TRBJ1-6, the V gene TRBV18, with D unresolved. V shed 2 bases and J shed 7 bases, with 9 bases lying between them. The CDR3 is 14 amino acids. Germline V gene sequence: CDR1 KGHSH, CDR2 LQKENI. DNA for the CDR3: TGTGCCAGCTCACCATTAAGGGAGAATTCACCCCTCCACTTT. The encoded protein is CASSPLRENSPLHF.

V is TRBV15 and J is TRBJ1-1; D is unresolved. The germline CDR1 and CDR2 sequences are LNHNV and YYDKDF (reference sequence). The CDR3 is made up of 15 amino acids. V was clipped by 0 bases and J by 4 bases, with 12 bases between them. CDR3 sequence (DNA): TGTGCCACCAGCAGAGATCGGCGGGGAACCACTGAAGCTTTCTTT. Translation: CATSRDRRGTTEAFF.

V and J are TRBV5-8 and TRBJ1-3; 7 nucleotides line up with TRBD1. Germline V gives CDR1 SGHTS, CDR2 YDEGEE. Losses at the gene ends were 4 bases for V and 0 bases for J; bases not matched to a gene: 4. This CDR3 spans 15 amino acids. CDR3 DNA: TGTGCCAGCAGCCCAAAGGGGGCCTCTGGAAACACCATATATTTT. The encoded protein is CASSPKGASGNTIYF.

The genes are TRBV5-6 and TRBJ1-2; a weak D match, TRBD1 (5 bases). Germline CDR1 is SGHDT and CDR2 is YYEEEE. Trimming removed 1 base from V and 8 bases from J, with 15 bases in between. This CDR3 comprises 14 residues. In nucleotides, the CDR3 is TGTGCCAGCAGCTTGATGACAGTCGATTCAGGCTACACCTTC. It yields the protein CASSLMTVDSGYTF.

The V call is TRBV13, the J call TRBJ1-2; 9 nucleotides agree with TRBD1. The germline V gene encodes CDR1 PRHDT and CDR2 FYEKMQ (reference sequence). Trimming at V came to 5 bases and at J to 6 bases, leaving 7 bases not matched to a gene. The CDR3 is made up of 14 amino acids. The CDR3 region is CASSINRGRNGYTF. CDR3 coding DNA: TGTGCCAGCAGCATAAACAGGGGGCGAAATGGCTACACCTTC.

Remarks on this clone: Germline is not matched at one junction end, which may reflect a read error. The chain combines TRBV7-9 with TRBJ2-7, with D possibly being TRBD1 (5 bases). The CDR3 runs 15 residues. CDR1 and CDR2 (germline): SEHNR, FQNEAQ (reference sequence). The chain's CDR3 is CSSSFGDPGNYEQYF. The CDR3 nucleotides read TGTTCCAGCAGCTTCGGTGACCCAGGGAACTACGAGCAGTACTTC. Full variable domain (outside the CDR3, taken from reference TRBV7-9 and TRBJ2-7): DTGVSQNPRHKITKRGQNVTFRCDPISEHNRLYWYRQTLGQGPEFLTYFQNEAQLEKSRLLSDRFSAERPKGSFSTLEIQRTEQGDSAMYLCSSSFGDPGNYEQYFGPGTRLTVT.

This CDR3 reads CAWRPREGVRNTIYF. CDR3 coding DNA: TGTGCCTGGAGGCCTCGTGAGGGTGTCCGAAACACCATATATTTT. The rearrangement joins TRBV30 to TRBJ1-3; no clear D. Germline CDR1 GTSNPN, CDR2 SVGIG (reference sequence). The CDR3 has 15 amino acids. The ends were cut back, 3 bases at V and 5 bases at J, with 17 bases in the middle.

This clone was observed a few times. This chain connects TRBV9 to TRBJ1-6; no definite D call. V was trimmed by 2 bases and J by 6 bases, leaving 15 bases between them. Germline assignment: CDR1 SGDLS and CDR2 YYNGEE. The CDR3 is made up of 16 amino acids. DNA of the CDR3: TGTGCCAGCAGCGTGGGAGGCGGGGTCGGTAATTCACCCCTCCACTTT. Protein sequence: CASSVGGGVGNSPLHF.

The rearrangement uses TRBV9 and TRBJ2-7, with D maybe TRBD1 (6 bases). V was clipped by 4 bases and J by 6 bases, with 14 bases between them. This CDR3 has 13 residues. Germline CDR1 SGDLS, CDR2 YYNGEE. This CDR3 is CASSPHADSEQYF. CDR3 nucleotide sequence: TGTGCCAGCAGCCCTCACGCGGACAGCGAGCAGTACTTC.

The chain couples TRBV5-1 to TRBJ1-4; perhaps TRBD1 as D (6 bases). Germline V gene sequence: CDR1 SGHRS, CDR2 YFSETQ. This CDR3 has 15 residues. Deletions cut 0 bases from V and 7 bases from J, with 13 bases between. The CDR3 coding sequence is TGCGCCAGCAGCTTGGGCAACAGGGTGGGTGAAAAACTGTTTTTT. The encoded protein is CASSLGNRVGEKLFF.

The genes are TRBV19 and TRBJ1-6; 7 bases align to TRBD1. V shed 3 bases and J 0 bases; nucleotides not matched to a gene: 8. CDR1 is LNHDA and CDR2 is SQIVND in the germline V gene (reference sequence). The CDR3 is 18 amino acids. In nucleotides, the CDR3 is TGTGCCAGTAGTATGGGGACCAGGGGGAGCTCCTATAATTCACCCCTCCACTTT. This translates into CASSMGTRGSSYNSPLHF.

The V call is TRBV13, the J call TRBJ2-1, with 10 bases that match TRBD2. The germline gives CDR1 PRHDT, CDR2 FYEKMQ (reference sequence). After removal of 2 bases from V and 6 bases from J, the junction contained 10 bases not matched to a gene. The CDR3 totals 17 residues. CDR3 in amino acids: CASSLYRRGLAVNEQFF. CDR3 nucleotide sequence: TGTGCCAGCAGCTTATATCGGCGAGGACTAGCGGTCAATGAGCAGTTCTTC.

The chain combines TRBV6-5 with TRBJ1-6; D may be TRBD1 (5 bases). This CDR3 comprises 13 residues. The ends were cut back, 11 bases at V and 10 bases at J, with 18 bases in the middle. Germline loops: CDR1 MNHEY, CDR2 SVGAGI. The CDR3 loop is CAAAQGLESPLHF. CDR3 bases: TGTGCCGCCGCGCAGGGACTCGAATCACCCCTCCACTTT.

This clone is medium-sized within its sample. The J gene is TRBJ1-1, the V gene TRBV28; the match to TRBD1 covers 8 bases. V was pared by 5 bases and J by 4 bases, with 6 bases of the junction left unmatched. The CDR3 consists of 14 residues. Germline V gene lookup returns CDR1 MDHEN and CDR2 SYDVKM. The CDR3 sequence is CASSPGQEVTEAFF. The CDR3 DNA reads TGTGCCAGCAGTCCGGGACAGGAAGTCACTGAAGCTTTCTTT. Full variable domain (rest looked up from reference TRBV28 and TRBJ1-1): DVKVTQSSRYLVKRTGEKVFLECVQDMDHENMFWYRQDPGLGLRLIYFSYDVKMKEKGDIPEGYSVSREKKERFSLILESASTNQTSMYLCASSPGQEVTEAFFGQGTRLTVV.

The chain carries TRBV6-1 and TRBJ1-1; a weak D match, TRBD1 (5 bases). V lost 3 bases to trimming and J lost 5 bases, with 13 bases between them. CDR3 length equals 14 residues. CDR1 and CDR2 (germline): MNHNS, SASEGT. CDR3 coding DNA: TGTGCCAGCAGTGACTTCGGGGGAGGAACTGAAGCTTTCTTT. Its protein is CASSDFGGGTEAFF.

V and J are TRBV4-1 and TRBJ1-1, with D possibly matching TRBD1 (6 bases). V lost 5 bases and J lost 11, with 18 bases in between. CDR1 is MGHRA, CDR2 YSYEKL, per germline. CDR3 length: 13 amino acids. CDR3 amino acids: CASSSTEQGAAFF. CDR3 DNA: TGCGCCAGCAGCTCGACGGAACAGGGTGCGGCTTTCTTT.

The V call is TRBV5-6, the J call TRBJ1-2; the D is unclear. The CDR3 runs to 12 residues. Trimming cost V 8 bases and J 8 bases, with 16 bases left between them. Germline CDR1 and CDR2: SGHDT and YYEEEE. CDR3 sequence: CASEGQEVGYTF. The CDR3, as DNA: TGTGCCAGTGAGGGTCAGGAGGTGGGCTACACCTTC.

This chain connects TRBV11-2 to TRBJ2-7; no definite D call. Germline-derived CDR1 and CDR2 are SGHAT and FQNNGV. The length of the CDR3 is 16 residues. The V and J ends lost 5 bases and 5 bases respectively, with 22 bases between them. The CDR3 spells CASSTLETPTPHEQYF. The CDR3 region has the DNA TGTGCCAGCAGCACCCTGGAGACCCCGACCCCCCACGAGCAGTACTTC.

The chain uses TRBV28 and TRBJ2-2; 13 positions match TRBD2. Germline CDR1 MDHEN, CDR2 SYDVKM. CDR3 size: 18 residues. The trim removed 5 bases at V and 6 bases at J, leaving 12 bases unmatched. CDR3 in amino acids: CASSRPRRLAGGPGELFF. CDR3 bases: TGTGCCAGCAGTCGACCCCGAAGACTAGCGGGAGGACCCGGGGAGCTGTTTTTT.

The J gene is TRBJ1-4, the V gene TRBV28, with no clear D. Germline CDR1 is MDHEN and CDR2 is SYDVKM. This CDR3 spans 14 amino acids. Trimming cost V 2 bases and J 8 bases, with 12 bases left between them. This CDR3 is CASSLGGPEEKLFF. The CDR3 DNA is TGTGCCAGCAGTTTAGGAGGGCCTGAGGAAAAACTGTTTTTT. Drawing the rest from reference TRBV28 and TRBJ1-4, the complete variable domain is DVKVTQSSRYLVKRTGEKVFLECVQDMDHENMFWYRQDPGLGLRLIYFSYDVKMKEKGDIPEGYSVSREKKERFSLILESASTNQTSMYLCASSLGGPEEKLFFGSGTQLSVL.

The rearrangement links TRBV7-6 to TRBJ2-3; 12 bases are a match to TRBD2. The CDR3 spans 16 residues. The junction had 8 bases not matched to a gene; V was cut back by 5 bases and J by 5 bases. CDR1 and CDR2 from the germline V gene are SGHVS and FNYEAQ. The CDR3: CASSPRLAGVGDTQYF. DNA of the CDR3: TGTGCCAGCAGCCCGAGACTAGCGGGAGTTGGAGATACGCAGTATTTT.

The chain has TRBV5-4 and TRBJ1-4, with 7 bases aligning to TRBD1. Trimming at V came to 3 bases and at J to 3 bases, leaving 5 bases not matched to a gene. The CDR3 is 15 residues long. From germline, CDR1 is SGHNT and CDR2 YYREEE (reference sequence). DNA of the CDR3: TGTGCCAGCAGCTCGGGGACAGACCCTAATGAAAAACTGTTTTTT. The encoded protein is CASSSGTDPNEKLFF. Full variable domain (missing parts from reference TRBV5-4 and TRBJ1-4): ETGVTQSPTHLIKTRGQQVTLRCSSQSGHNTVSWYQQALGQGPQFIFQYYREEENGRGNFPPRFSGLQFPNYSSELNVNALELDDSALYLCASSSGTDPNEKLFFGSGTQLSVL.

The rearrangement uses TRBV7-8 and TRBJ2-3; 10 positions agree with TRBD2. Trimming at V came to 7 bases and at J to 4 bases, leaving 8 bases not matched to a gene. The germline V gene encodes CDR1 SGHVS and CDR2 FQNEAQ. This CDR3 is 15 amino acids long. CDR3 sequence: CASTPLAGASDTQYF. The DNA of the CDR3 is TGTGCCAGCACACCCCTAGCGGGAGCGTCAGATACGCAGTATTTT.

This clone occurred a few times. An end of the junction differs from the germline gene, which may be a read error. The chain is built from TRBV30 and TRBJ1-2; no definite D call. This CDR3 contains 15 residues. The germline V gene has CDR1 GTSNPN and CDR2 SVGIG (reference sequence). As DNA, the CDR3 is TGTGCCTGGAGCTACAAAGGTGCCACCCACTATGGCTACCCCTTC. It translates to CAWSYKGATHYGYPF. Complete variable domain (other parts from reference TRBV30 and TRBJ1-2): SQTIHQWPATLVQPVGSPLSLECTVEGTSNPNLYWYRQAAGRGLQLLFYSVGIGQISSEVPQNLSASRPQDRQFILSSKKLLLSDSGFYLCAWSYKGATHYGYPFGSGTRLTVV.